This T cell receptor beta chain is drawn from a study of shared clonotypes between healthy human individuals. The naive CD8 fraction comprised CD45RO-negative cells positively selected for CCR7 and excluded terminally differentiated effector memory CD45RA+ cells. Healthy and HIV-negative, the adult donors had no recent acute infections or vaccinations. Remarks on this clone: Its antigen is undetermined.

Study findings and constraints: Between several donors, naive CD4 clonotypes were shared at a level of around 4.9%.

Measured with immunoSEQ multiplex PCR; TCRdb has only the in-frame clones, and not every one. The table shows roughly 2.1 million clones, with about 93% occurring only once. Germline V CDR1 and CDR2: MNHEY, SMNVEV (reference sequence). This CDR3 is 13 amino acids long. V was shortened by 11 bases and J by 0 bases, with 14 bases between the two germline ends. The chain employs TRBV27 and TRBJ2-7; D perhaps matches TRBD2 (6 bases). The receptor comes from a man younger than 35 in good health. Some clones in this sample may be carry-over from other donors' samples. The sample was naive CD8+ T cells from PBMCs. The CDR3 reads CASTGGASYEQYF. CDR3 bases: TGTGCCTCAACCGGAGGGGCCTCCTACGAGCAGTACTTC.